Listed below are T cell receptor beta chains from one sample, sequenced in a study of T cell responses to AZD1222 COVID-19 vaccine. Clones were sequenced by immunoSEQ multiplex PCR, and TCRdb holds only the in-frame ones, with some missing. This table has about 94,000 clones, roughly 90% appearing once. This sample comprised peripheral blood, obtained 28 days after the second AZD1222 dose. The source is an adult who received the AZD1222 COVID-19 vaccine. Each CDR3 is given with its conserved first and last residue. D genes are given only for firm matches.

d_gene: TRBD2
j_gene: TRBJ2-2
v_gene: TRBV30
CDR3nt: TGTGCCTGGAGCGTGGGCGGGAGAACGGAGCTGTTTTTT
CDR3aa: CAWSVGGRTELFF

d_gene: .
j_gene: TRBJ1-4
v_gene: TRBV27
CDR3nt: TGTGCCAGCAGTTTATCTCCTCGAAGGAGTAATGAAAAACTGTTTTTT
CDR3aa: CASSLSPRRSNEKLFF

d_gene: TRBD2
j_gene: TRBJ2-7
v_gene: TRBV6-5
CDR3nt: TGTGCCAGCAGGGCGGGAGGTCCCTACGAGCAGTACTTC
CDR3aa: CASRAGGPYEQYF

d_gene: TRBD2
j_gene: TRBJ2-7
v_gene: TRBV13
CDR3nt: TGTGCCAGCAGCCCGGGGGGGTTAGCGTGGGGCGAGCAGTACTTC
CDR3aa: CASSPGGLAWGEQYF

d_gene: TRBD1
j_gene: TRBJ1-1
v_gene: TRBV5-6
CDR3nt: TGTGCCAGCAGCTTTACAGGGGGCTCGGGCACTGAAGCTTTCTTT
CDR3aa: CASSFTGGSGTEAFF

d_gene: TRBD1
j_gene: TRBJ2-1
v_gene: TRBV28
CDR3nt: TGTGCCAGCAGCGAACAGGGGTATGAGCAGTTCTTC
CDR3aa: CASSEQGYEQFF

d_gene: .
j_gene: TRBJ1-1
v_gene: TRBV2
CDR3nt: TGTGCCAGCAGTGAAGACACTGAAGCTTTCTTT
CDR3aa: CASSEDTEAFF

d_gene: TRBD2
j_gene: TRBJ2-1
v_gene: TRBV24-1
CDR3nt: TGTGCCACCAGGAATAGCGGGGACAATGAGCAGTTCTTC
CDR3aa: CATRNSGDNEQFF

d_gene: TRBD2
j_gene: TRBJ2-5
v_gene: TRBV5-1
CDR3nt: TGCGCCAGCAGCTTTTCCTCCAGCGGGAGGGGCCGAGAGACCCAGTACTTC
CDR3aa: CASSFSSSGRGRETQYF

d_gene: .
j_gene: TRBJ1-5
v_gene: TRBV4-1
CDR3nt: TGCGCCAGCAGCCTATGGGTGTTCTCCAAAGGCGGTAATAGCAATCAGCCCCAGCATTTT
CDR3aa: CASSLWVFSKGGNSNQPQHF

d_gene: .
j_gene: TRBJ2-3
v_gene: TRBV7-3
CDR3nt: TGTGCCAGCAGCTTAGGGGCGCGCACAGATACGCAGTATTTT
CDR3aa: CASSLGARTDTQYF

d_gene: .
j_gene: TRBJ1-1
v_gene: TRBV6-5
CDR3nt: TGTGCCAGCAGTCAACTGACACGGCTAGACACTGAAGCTTTCTTT
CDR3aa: CASSQLTRLDTEAFF

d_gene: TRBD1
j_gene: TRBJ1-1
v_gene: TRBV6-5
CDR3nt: TGTGCCAGCAGTTACTCTACGGCAGGGGGGTCTGAAGCTTTCTTT
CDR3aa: CASSYSTAGGSEAFF

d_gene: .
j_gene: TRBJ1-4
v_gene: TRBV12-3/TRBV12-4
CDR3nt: TGTGCCAGCAGTGCCGGGATCAATGAAAAACTGTTTTTT
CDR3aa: CASSAGINEKLFF

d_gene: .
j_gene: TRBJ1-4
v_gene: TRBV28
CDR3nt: TGTGCCAGCAGCCCGTCTGCAACTAATGAAAAACTGTTTTTT
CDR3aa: CASSPSATNEKLFF

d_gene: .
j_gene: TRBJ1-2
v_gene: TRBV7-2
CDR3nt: TGTGCCAGCAGCTTAAAGGGGGATACGGGCTACACCTTC
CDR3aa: CASSLKGDTGYTF

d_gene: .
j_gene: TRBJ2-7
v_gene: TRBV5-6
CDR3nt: TGTGCCAGCAGCTCAGATGTCCATACTGGCACTGTAAACTACGAGCAGTACTTC
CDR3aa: CASSSDVHTGTVNYEQYF

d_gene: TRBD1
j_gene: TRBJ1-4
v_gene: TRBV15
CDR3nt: TGTGCCACCAGCGTCGGACAGGGTCTATTCGAAAAACTGTTTTTT
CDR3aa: CATSVGQGLFEKLFF

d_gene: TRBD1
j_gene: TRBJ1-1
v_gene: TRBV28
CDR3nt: TGTGCCAGCAGTTTCCAGGGGGTAGCTGAAGCTTTCTTT
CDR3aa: CASSFQGVAEAFF